The sequence of this T cell receptor (beta chain) was determined in a study of T cells in women clearing cervical HPV infection. From germline, CDR1 is GTSNPN and CDR2 SVGIG (reference sequence). CDR3 length equals 14 residues. Trimming removed 0 bases from V and 1 base from J, with 9 bases in between. Points on this clone: Sequencing ends 3 residues short of the CDR3 end; the germline J gene provides the rest.

Dot-blot hybridization genotyped cervical HPV amplified with MY09/MY11 PCR. The assay was immunoSEQ multiplex PCR, and TCRdb's table has in-frame clones only and misses some. The data include more than 25,000 clones; the top ten clones carry approximately 7.8%. The specimen sequenced was blood buffy coat. This TCR was sampled from a woman aged 18 to 75 with a cervical HPV16 infection that either progressed to CIN3+ or cleared (not recorded which). The chain joins TRBV30 to TRBJ1-1, with D maybe TRBD1 (5 bases). The part of the CDR3 DNA that was read is TGTGCCTGGAGTGTAAGGCAGGGGAACACTGAA. This codes for CAWSVRQGNTE. The whole CDR3 protein reads CAWSVRQGNTEAFF. The whole variable domain, remainder taken from reference TRBV30 and TRBJ1-1, is SQTIHQWPATLVQPVGSPLSLECTVEGTSNPNLYWYRQAAGRGLQLLFYSVGIGQISSEVPQNLSASRPQDRQFILSSKKLLLSDSGFYLCAWSVRQGNTEAFFGQGTRLTVV.